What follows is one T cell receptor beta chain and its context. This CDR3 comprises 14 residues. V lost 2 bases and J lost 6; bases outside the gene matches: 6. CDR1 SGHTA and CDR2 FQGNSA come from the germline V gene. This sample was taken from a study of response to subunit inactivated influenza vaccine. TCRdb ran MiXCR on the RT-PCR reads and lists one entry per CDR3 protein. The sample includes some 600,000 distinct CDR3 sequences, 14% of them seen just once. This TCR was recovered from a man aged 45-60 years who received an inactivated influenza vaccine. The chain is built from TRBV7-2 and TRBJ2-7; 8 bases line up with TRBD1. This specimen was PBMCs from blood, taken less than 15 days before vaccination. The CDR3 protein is CASSLPQGAGEQYF. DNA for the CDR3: TGTGCCAGCAGCTTACCGCAGGGGGCAGGCGAGCAGTACTTC.